This entry lists 16 T cell receptor beta chains sequenced from one sample in a study of technical replicates of blood from a handful of donors. Libraries were prepared by immunoSEQ multiplex PCR; TCRdb keeps only in-frame clonotypes and omits some of them. The table records some 80,000 clones, approximately 93% of them present only once. Sequencing was done on a sample of T cells isolated from PBMCs. These receptors all come from a human donor in good health.

This rearrangement joins TRBV11-1 to TRBJ2-7; a possible D gene is TRBD1 (6 bases). Trimming removed 3 bases from V and 1 base from J, with 19 bases in between. The CDR3 consists of 17 residues. Germline assignment: CDR1 SGHAT and CDR2 FQDESV (reference sequence). CDR3: CASSFRPGTLFSYEQYF. The CDR3 DNA sequence: TGTGCCAGCAGCTTCCGTCCCGGGACATTATTTTCCTACGAGCAGTACTTC.

The rearrangement joins TRBV13 to TRBJ1-1, with 7 bases aligning to TRBD1. Trimming at V came to 6 bases and at J to 4 bases, leaving 5 bases not matched to a gene. Germline V gene sequence: CDR1 PRHDT, CDR2 FYEKMQ (reference sequence). This CDR3 spans 13 amino acids. Written as DNA, the CDR3 is TGTGCCAGCAGTTACAGGGACAGCACTGAAGCTTTCTTT. It encodes CASSYRDSTEAFF.

This chain joins TRBV19 and TRBJ1-2; TRBD1 agrees at 7 bases. Germline assignment: CDR1 LNHDA and CDR2 SQIVND (reference sequence). The CDR3 runs to 13 residues. V lost 4 bases and J lost 4; bases outside the gene matches: 3. In DNA, the CDR3 is TGTGCCAGTAGTAAGACAGGGACCTATGGCTACACCTTC. Amino acid sequence: CASSKTGTYGYTF.

The chain carries TRBV6-6 and TRBJ2-3; 8 bases are shared with TRBD2. CDR3 length: 16 amino acids. Trimming at V came to 6 bases and at J to 2 bases, leaving 10 bases not matched to a gene. In germline, CDR1 is MNHNY, CDR2 SVGAGI (reference sequence). In DNA, the CDR3 is TGTGCCAGCAGACGACTCGGACTAGCTTCCACAGATACGCAGTATTTT. Translated, it gives CASRRLGLASTDTQYF.

The chain couples TRBV14 to TRBJ2-7, with TRBD1 identical over 7 bases. Germline V CDR1 and CDR2: SGHDN, FVKESK. This CDR3 has 15 amino acids. Trimming took 2 bases from V and 3 from J; bases not matched to a gene: 7. The CDR3 region has the DNA TGTGCCAGCAGCCAAATGACAGGGAATCTCTACGAGCAGTACTTC. It specifies CASSQMTGNLYEQYF.

The V gene is TRBV14, the J gene TRBJ1-1; 9 bases agree with TRBD1. Germline assignment: CDR1 SGHDN and CDR2 FVKESK. The V segment lost 5 bases and the J segment 6 bases; nucleotides outside the gene matches: 7. CDR3 length: 14 residues. The CDR3, as DNA: TGTGCCAGCAGCGTCTACAGGGGGCGGGCTGAAGCTTTCTTT. Its protein product is CASSVYRGRAEAFF.

The genes are TRBV7-3 and TRBJ2-5; TRBD1 might be the D (5 bases). V was cut by 7 bases and J by 5 bases, with 11 bases left in between. The length of the CDR3 is 12 residues. Germline-derived CDR1 and CDR2 are SGHTA and FQGTGA. CDR3 DNA: TGTGCCAGCACCCCAGGGCCGGAGACCCAGTACTTC. Its translation: CASTPGPETQYF.

A single count supports this clone. This chain uses TRBV2 with TRBJ2-4; 8 bases align to TRBD1. The CDR3 runs 14 residues. V lost 6 bases, J lost 1 base, and 2 bases stayed unmatched. Germline V gene lookup returns CDR1 SNHLY and CDR2 FYNNEI. The CDR3 sequence: CASRWTGAKNIQYF. The CDR3 region has the DNA TGTGCCAGCAGGTGGACAGGGGCCAAAAACATTCAGTACTTC. Full variable domain (rest looked up from reference TRBV2 and TRBJ2-4): EPEVTQTPSHQVTQMGQEVILRCVPISNHLYFYWYRQILGQKVEFLVSFYNNEISEKSEIFDDQFSVERPDGSNFTLKIRSTKLEDSAMYFCASRWTGAKNIQYFGAGTRLSVL.

The chain is built from TRBV10-3 and TRBJ1-2, with D perhaps matching TRBD1 (5 bases). Germline-derived CDR1 and CDR2 are ENHRY and SYGVKD. V gave up 6 bases and J gave up 2 bases, with 10 bases separating them. The CDR3 length is 13 residues. This CDR3 is CAISPQENYGYTF. The CDR3 DNA follows: TGTGCCATCAGCCCACAGGAGAACTATGGCTACACCTTC.

This chain links TRBV7-8 with TRBJ2-7; D is undetermined. Trimming took off 1 base at V and 6 bases at J, with 13 bases between the two ends. The CDR3 totals 14 residues. From germline, CDR1 is SGHVS and CDR2 FQNEAQ. CDR3 bases: TGTGCCAGCAGCTTAGGGGCTACGAGTCTCGAGCAGTACTTC. Amino acids: CASSLGATSLEQYF.

J is TRBJ2-5 and V is TRBV13; TRBD1 matches 10 bases. The CDR3 has 16 amino acids. Trimming took 5 bases from V and 5 from J; bases not matched to a gene: 11. Germline V gives CDR1 PRHDT, CDR2 FYEKMQ (reference sequence). In DNA form, the CDR3 reads TGTGCCAGCAGCCCGCTCGGGACAGGGGCCGAGGAGACCCAGTACTTC. As protein: CASSPLGTGAEETQYF. Variable domain in full (rest from reference TRBV13 and TRBJ2-5): AAGVIQSPRHLIKEKRETATLKCYPIPRHDTVYWYQQGPGQDPQFLISFYEKMQSDKGSIPDRFSAQQFSDYHSELNMSSLELGDSALYFCASSPLGTGAEETQYFGPGTRLLVL.

The chain has TRBV7-6 and TRBJ2-5, with 8 bases aligning to TRBD2. V lost 2 bases, J lost 5 bases, and 16 bases stayed unmatched. Per germline, CDR1 SGHVS and CDR2 FNYEAQ. The CDR3 is 18 amino acids. Written as DNA, the CDR3 is TGTGCCAGCAGCTTAAATCTTCGCGGGAGGATACGCAGGGAGACCCAGTACTTC. It codes for CASSLNLRGRIRRETQYF.

This clone was recorded only once. The CDR3 loop reads CASSIVGGEAFF. In DNA form, the CDR3 reads TGTGCCAGTAGTATAGTGGGGGGTGAAGCTTTCTTT. This rearrangement joins TRBV19 to TRBJ1-1; possibly TRBD1 for D (5 bases). V lost 1 base, J lost 7 bases, and 7 bases lay in between. Germline V CDR1 and CDR2: LNHDA, SQIVND (reference sequence). The CDR3 totals 12 residues.

The genes are TRBV5-1 and TRBJ2-7; TRBD1 agrees at 9 bases. J was trimmed by 6 bases and V by 4 bases; bases with no gene match: 8. The CDR3 is 14 amino acids. Germline V gives CDR1 SGHRS, CDR2 YFSETQ. CDR3 protein: CASSGTGFLGEQYF. CDR3 coding DNA: TGCGCCAGCAGCGGGACAGGGTTTCTAGGCGAGCAGTACTTC.

This sequence joins TRBV6-5 and TRBJ2-7; the match to TRBD2 covers 11 bases. Germline V gene sequence: CDR1 MNHEY, CDR2 SVGAGI. V shed 7 bases and J 7 bases; nucleotides not matched to a gene: 9. This CDR3 comprises 14 residues. CDR3 in amino acids: CASTQLAGADEQYF. The CDR3 nucleotides read TGTGCCAGCACTCAACTAGCGGGAGCGGATGAGCAGTACTTC.

CDR3 loop: CASSNYRDWDTEAFF. CDR3 DNA sequence: TGTGCCAGTAGTAACTATCGGGACTGGGATACTGAAGCTTTCTTT. V usage is TRBV19 and J usage is TRBJ1-1; D is possibly TRBD1 (5 bases). V was trimmed by 4 bases and J by 5 bases, leaving 17 bases between them. The CDR3 runs 15 residues. The germline V gene encodes CDR1 LNHDA and CDR2 SQIVND (reference sequence).